This TCR beta chain came from a study of OX40 agonist ivuxolimab in advanced cancers. V gave up 5 bases and J gave up 4 bases; unmatched junction bases: 8. The CDR3 consists of 15 residues. Germline values: CDR1 LNHDA, CDR2 SQIVND (reference sequence). Sequenced by immunoSEQ multiplex PCR; TCRdb stores in-frame clones only, minus some. The sample contains approximately 78,000 clones, less than 90% of which appear only once. V gene TRBV19 combines with J gene TRBJ2-5; 9 bases fit TRBD1. The receptor was derived from an adult with an advanced solid tumor such as melanoma, head and neck, liver or kidney cancer. The source material was CD4+ or CD8+ T cells sorted from blood, sampled in a trial of the OX40 agonist ivuxolimab. The CDR3 nucleotides read TGTGCCAGTAGTGCCCCGGGACAGGGAGGAGAGACCCAGTACTTC. It codes for CASSAPGQGGETQYF.